This is a list of T cell receptor beta chains from one sample in a study of identical twins. MiXCR was run by TCRdb on the 5' RACE reads, yielding one entry per CDR3 protein. The sample includes 1.5 million to 2 million distinct CDR3 sequences, under 35% of them seen just once. Material: cord blood. The receptors here all came from a newborn girl in good health. Both conserved end residues are part of each CDR3. A D gene is named only where the DNA matches it firmly. Size is stated for part of the rows, as once, few or many counts, or as a class when the clone is expanded.

size,V,D,J,DNA,CDR3
-,TRBV27,-,TRBJ2-1,TGTGCCAGCGCCACAGCAGGGGCCTCCTACAATGAGCAGTTCTTC,CASATAGASYNEQFF
few,TRBV24-1,-,TRBJ2-3,TGTGCCACCAGTGATTTGCAGGGGGGACTAACAGATACGCAGTATTTT,CATSDLQGGLTDTQYF
few,TRBV2,TRBD2,TRBJ2-7,TGTGCCAGCAGAATAACTAGCGCCTACGAGCAGTACTTC,CASRITSAYEQYF
few,TRBV28,-,TRBJ2-7,TGTGCCAGCAGCGCTCCCCGTCGCGGGAAAGCCTACGAGCAGTACTTC,CASSAPRRGKAYEQYF
many,TRBV12-3/TRBV12-4,-,TRBJ2-3,TGTGCCAGCACCCCGCACCGACAGAACACAGATACGCAGTATTTT,CASTPHRQNTDTQYF
-,TRBV7-9,TRBD1,TRBJ1-1,TGTGCCAGCAGCCTGGGACAGCCAACCTGGAACACTGAAGCTTTCTTT,CASSLGQPTWNTEAFF
-,TRBV6-6,-,TRBJ1-6,TGTGCCAGCAGTTACGGACCCTCCTATAATTCACCCCTCCACTTT,CASSYGPSYNSPLHF
-,TRBV6-1,-,TRBJ2-1,TGTGCCAGCAGTGAAGTACAGTTTGGCTCCTACAATGAGCAGTTCTTC,CASSEVQFGSYNEQFF
many,TRBV7-9,TRBD2,TRBJ2-1,TGTGCCAGCAGCTCCTTAGCGGGAGGGAGCTCCTACAATGAGCAGTTCTTC,CASSSLAGGSSYNEQFF
-,TRBV29-1,-,TRBJ2-7,TGCAGCGTTGAAGCTGCTAGCTCCTACGAGCAGCACTTC,CSVEAASSYEQHF
few,TRBV20-1,TRBD2,TRBJ2-1,TGCAGTGCTAGAGAGGGGGGGTCGAGCTCCTACAATGAGCAGTTCTTC,CSAREGGSSSYNEQFF
few,TRBV5-4,-,TRBJ2-1,TGTGCCAGCAGCTTGGTACCTAGTAGCAATGAGCAGTTCTTC,CASSLVPSSNEQFF
-,TRBV7-2,TRBD1,TRBJ1-2,TGTGCCAGCAGCACGGACAGGCCCATCTATGGCTACACCTTC,CASSTDRPIYGYTF